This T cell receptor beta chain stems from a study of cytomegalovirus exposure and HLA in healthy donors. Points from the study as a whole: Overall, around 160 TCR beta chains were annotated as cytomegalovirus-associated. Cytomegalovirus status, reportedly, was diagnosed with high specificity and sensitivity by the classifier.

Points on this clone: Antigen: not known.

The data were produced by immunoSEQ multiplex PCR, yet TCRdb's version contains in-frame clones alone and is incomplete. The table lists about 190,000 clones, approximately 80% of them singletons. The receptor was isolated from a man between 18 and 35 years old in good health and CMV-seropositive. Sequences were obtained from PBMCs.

CDR3 protein: CASSVLAGTDTQYF. CDR3 nucleotide sequence: TGTGCCAGCAGTGTCCTAGCGGGCACAGATACGCAGTATTTT. This rearrangement joins TRBV2 to TRBJ2-3; the match to TRBD2 covers 7 bases. V gave up 4 bases and J gave up 1 base; unmatched junction bases: 2. CDR1 and CDR2 (germline): SNHLY, FYNNEI. The CDR3 is 14 residues long.